This TCR beta chain appears in the sequencing data of a study of blood T cell repertoires in COVID-19. Study as a whole: Samples came from the United States, Italy and Spain, spanning acute and convalescent COVID-19.

All enrollees were about 18 to 95 years old and from about 25 US areas. Donors of Cohort 3 who recovered were those that had two negative PCRs, clearance, or symptom resolution. V lost 4 bases, J lost 5 bases, and 5 bases stayed unmatched. CDR1 and CDR2 (germline): SEHNR, FQNEAQ (reference sequence). The CDR3 sequence is 14 residues long. This clone came up once. In the authors' workflow: It was from reference gene primer amplification that nucleated cell counts were estimated. This table comes from immunoSEQ multiplex PCR, and its TCRdb copy is limited to in-frame clones, with some not included. That table furnishes V, J and clone size, whereas the DNA furnished D and trimming. The profile covers 310,000 or so clones, with under 90% appearing a single time and 8% to 13% taken by the ten largest.

The source material was PBMCs or T cells enriched from blood (not recorded which). The chain joins TRBV7-9 to TRBJ1-2; 9 positions match TRBD1. This TCR was sampled from a woman between 18 and 29 years old who had recovered from COVID-19. The CDR3 is CASSSTGGPYGYTF. DNA for the CDR3: TGTGCCAGCAGCTCGACAGGGGGACCTTATGGCTACACCTTC.